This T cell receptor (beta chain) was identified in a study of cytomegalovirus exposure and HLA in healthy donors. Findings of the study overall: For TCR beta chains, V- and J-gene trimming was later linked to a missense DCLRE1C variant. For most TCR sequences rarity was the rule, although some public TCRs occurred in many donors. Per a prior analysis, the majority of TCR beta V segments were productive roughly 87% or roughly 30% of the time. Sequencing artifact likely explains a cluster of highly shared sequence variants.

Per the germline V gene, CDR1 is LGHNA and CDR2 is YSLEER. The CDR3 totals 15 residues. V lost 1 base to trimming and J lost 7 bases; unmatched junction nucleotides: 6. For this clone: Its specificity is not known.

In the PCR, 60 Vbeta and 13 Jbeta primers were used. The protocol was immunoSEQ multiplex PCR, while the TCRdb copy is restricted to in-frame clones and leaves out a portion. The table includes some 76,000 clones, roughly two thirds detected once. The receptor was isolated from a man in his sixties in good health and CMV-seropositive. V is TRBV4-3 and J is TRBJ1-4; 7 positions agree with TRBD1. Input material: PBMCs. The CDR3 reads CASSQVGTASEKLFF. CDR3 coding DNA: TGCGCCAGCAGCCAAGTCGGGACAGCGTCTGAAAAACTGTTTTTT.